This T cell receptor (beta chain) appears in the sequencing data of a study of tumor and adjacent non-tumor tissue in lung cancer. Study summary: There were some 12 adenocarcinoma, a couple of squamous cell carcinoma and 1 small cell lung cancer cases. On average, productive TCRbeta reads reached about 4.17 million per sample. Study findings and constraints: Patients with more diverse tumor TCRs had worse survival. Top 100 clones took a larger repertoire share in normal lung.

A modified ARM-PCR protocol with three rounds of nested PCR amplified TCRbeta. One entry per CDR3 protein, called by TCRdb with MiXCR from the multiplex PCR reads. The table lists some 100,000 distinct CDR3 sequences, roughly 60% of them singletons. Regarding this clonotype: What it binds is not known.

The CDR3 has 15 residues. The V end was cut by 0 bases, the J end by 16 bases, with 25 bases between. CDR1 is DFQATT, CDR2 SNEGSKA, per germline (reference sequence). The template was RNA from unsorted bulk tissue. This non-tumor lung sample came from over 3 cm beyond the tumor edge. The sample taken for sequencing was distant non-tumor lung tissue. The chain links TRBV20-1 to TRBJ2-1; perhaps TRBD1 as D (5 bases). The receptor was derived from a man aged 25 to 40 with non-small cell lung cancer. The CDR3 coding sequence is TGCAGTGCTAGAGATCTAGGGGCCGATTACAATGAGGAATTCTTC. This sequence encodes CSARDLGADYNEEFF.